Below are 2 T cell receptor beta chains sequenced from a single sample in a study of blood T cell repertoires in COVID-19. Using immunoSEQ multiplex PCR, the repertoire was profiled, and TCRdb retains in-frame clones only, with some absent. There are roughly 15,000 clones in the sample; under 80% occur only once, and 30% to 35% lies in the top ten. The sample taken for sequencing was peripheral blood. Receptors originate from a man aged 70-80 years with active or convalescent COVID-19.

This chain joins TRBV5-8 and TRBJ2-2, with TRBD2 matching over 13 bases. Germline lookup yields CDR1 SGHTS and CDR2 YDEGEE. With 5 bases clipped from V and 4 bases from J, the junction kept 8 bases outside the gene matches. The CDR3 runs 17 residues. The CDR3 nucleotides are TGTGCCAGCAGGCCCGGGACTAGCGGGATGTCCACCGGGGAGCTGTTTTTT. Amino acids: CASRPGTSGMSTGELFF. Variable domain in full (rest from reference TRBV5-8 and TRBJ2-2): EAGVTQSPTHLIKTRGQQATLRCSPISGHTSVYWYQQALGLGLQFLLWYDEGEERNRGNFPPRFSGRQFPNYSSELNVNALELEDSALYLCASRPGTSGMSTGELFFGEGSRLTVL.

V gene TRBV19 combines with J gene TRBJ1-2, with 9 positions matching TRBD1. V shed 4 bases and J 11 bases; nucleotides not matched to a gene: 2. The CDR3 extends over 11 amino acids. Germline CDR1 and CDR2: LNHDA and SQIVND (reference sequence). The CDR3 spells CASSRGQGYTF. As DNA, the CDR3 is TGTGCCAGTAGTAGAGGACAGGGGTACACCTTC.